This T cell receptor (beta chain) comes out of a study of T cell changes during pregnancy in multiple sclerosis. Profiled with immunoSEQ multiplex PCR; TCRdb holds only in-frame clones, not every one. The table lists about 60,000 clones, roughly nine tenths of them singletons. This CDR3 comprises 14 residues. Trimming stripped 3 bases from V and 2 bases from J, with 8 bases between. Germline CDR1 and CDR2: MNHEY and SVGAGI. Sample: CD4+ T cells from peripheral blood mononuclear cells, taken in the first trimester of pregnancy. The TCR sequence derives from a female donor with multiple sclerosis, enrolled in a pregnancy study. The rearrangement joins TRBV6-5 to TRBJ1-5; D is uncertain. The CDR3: CASSYWLGNQPQHF. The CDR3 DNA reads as TGTGCCAGCAGTTATTGGCTTGGCAATCAGCCCCAGCATTTT.